One sample yielded the 29 T cell receptor beta chains listed below, sequenced in a study of Tregs in tolerant kidney transplant recipients. Libraries were prepared by immunoSEQ multiplex PCR; TCRdb keeps only in-frame clonotypes and omits some of them. Counted here are 85,000 to 90,000 clones, around nine tenths occurring once; the ten biggest clones make up 4.7%. Sequences were obtained from CD8+ T cells from blood. Receptors were obtained from a human donor in good health.

The chain carries TRBV4-1 and TRBJ2-2; the D gene is possibly TRBD1 (6 bases). Trimming cost V 0 bases and J 7 bases, with 12 bases left between them. CDR1 is MGHRA and CDR2 is YSYEKL in the germline V gene. This CDR3 has 15 residues. The DNA of the CDR3 is TGCGCCAGCAGCCAAGATTGGCAGGGGTACGGGGAGCTGTTTTTT. Protein sequence: CASSQDWQGYGELFF.

This chain uses TRBV27 with TRBJ2-7; a possible D gene is TRBD2 (7 bases). CDR3 length: 16 amino acids. The V gene's germline CDR1 is MNHEY and CDR2 SMNVEV (reference sequence). V lost 0 bases, J lost 7 bases, and 19 bases lay in between. This CDR3 is CASSLSRGGRGREQYF. DNA for the CDR3: TGTGCCAGCAGTTTATCGAGGGGGGGCCGGGGGAGAGAGCAGTACTTC.

The CDR3 is CASSWRTVEYGYTF. The CDR3 nucleotides read TGCGCCAGCAGCTGGAGGACAGTTGAGTATGGCTACACCTTC. The chain is built from TRBV5-1 and TRBJ1-2; D is perhaps TRBD1 (6 bases). CDR1 and CDR2 from the germline V gene are SGHRS and YFSETQ. The V and J ends lost 3 bases and 5 bases respectively, with 14 bases between them. The CDR3 consists of 14 residues.

The chain uses TRBV7-9 and TRBJ2-3; D not resolved. Germline assignment: CDR1 SEHNR and CDR2 FQNEAQ (reference sequence). The V end was cut by 1 base, the J end by 2 bases, with 13 bases between. The CDR3 is 16 amino acids. The CDR3 here is CASSLDPSLNTDTQYF. The CDR3 DNA reads TGTGCCAGCAGCTTAGACCCATCCCTGAACACAGATACGCAGTATTTT.

The chain recombines TRBV6-5 with TRBJ1-4; 9 bases are a match to TRBD1. With 8 bases clipped from V and 8 bases from J, the junction kept 12 bases outside the gene matches. The germline V gene encodes CDR1 MNHEY and CDR2 SVGAGI. This CDR3 contains 15 residues. CDR3 in amino acids: CASSWGQGIGEKLFF. As DNA, the CDR3 is TGTGCCAGCTCATGGGGACAGGGTATTGGCGAAAAACTGTTTTTT.

The gene calls are TRBV13 and TRBJ2-5, with TRBD2 identical over 10 bases. After removal of 3 bases from V and 3 bases from J, the junction contained 7 bases not matched to a gene. Germline CDR1 reads PRHDT; CDR2 reads FYEKMQ (reference sequence). There are 16 residues in the CDR3. The CDR3: CASSFFGLAEEETQYF. In DNA, the CDR3 is TGTGCCAGCAGCTTTTTTGGACTAGCGGAGGAAGAGACCCAGTACTTC.

The J gene is TRBJ2-3, the V gene TRBV2; 12 bases are a match to TRBD1. V lost 3 bases, J lost 1 base, and 8 bases stayed unmatched. Germline CDR1 is SNHLY and CDR2 is FYNNEI. CDR3 length equals 18 residues. The CDR3 nucleotides are TGTGCCAGCAGTGATCCCCGGGACAGGGGGCGCCGCACAGATACGCAGTATTTT. As protein: CASSDPRDRGRRTDTQYF.

The chain links TRBV21-1 to TRBJ2-1. TRBV21-1 corresponds to a pseudogene. The CDR3 sequence is 19 residues long. The CDR3 coding sequence is TGTGCCAGCAGCTCGCCCCATGGCAAAGGACGGAATTCCTACAATGAGCAGTTCTTC. As protein: CASSSPHGKGRNSYNEQFF.

The chain links TRBV7-9 to TRBJ2-3; the D gene is possibly TRBD1 (5 bases). CDR3 length: 17 amino acids. Germline CDR1 and CDR2: SEHNR and FQNEAQ (reference sequence). V gave up 4 bases and J gave up 2 bases, with 19 bases separating them. The CDR3 nucleotides read TGTGCCAGCAGCTCTTATTCCCGACAGACCCTCACAGATACGCAGTATTTT. Amino acid sequence: CASSSYSRQTLTDTQYF.

The chain joins TRBV30 to TRBJ2-1; D call uncertain. The V end lost 0 bases, the J end lost 4 bases, and 13 bases lay between the germline ends. Germline V gene sequence: CDR1 GTSNPN, CDR2 SVGIG (reference sequence). CDR3 length: 15 residues. CDR3 in DNA: TGTGCCTGGAGTGTACTGGGGTTGGGGTACAATGAGCAGTTCTTC. Encoded protein: CAWSVLGLGYNEQFF. The whole variable domain, remainder taken from reference TRBV30 and TRBJ2-1, is SQTIHQWPATLVQPVGSPLSLECTVEGTSNPNLYWYRQAAGRGLQLLFYSVGIGQISSEVPQNLSASRPQDRQFILSSKKLLLSDSGFYLCAWSVLGLGYNEQFFGPGTRLTVL.

CDR3 in amino acids: CASSAGPPGSTDTQYF. The CDR3 DNA reads as TGTGCCAGCAGCGCGGGACCTCCGGGCAGCACAGATACGCAGTATTTT. The chain employs TRBV5-6 and TRBJ2-3; tentatively, D is TRBD2 (6 bases). This CDR3 has 16 residues. Trimming took off 4 bases at V and 0 bases at J, with 15 bases between the two ends. CDR1 SGHDT and CDR2 YYEEEE come from the germline V gene.

The chain carries TRBV7-9 and TRBJ2-5; D gene unclear. The V gene's germline CDR1 is SEHNR and CDR2 FQNEAQ (reference sequence). The CDR3 length is 12 residues. Trimming took off 5 bases at V and 5 bases at J, with 9 bases between the two ends. The CDR3 loop is CASSPPTETQYF. The DNA for the CDR3 is TGTGCCAGCAGCCCCCCGACGGAGACCCAGTACTTC.

The chain is built from TRBV25-1 and TRBJ2-5; 7 nucleotides agree with TRBD1. Germline CDR1 MGHDK, CDR2 SYGVNS. The CDR3 sequence is 17 residues long. With V trimmed by 6 bases and J by 4 bases, 17 bases remained unmatched. Here the CDR3 DNA reads TGTGCCAGCAGGAGAAGCCCAGGGACAGCTGTAGGAGAGACCCAGTACTTC. Residues: CASRRSPGTAVGETQYF.

This chain uses TRBV9 with TRBJ1-1; 10 bases map to TRBD1. The ends lost 0 bases at V and 1 base at J; junction bases unmatched: 3. Germline values: CDR1 SGDLS, CDR2 YYNGEE. The CDR3 consists of 16 residues. The CDR3 is CASSVGTGGGNTEAFF. The CDR3 nucleotides are TGTGCCAGCAGCGTAGGGACAGGGGGTGGGAACACTGAAGCTTTCTTT.

The chain joins TRBV5-1 to TRBJ2-3; D is possibly TRBD2 (5 bases). Germline loops: CDR1 SGHRS, CDR2 YFSETQ. The CDR3 covers 15 residues. V lost 4 bases to trimming and J lost 2 bases, with 14 bases between them. The CDR3 nucleotides read TGCGCCAGCAGCCAGCGGACGGGTTACACAGATACGCAGTATTTT. Translated, it gives CASSQRTGYTDTQYF.

CDR3 DNA sequence: TGTGCCAGTAGTGGTGGTCAGCCCCAGCATTTT. It translates to CASSGGQPQHF. The chain joins TRBV19 to TRBJ1-5; D is undetermined. Trimming stripped 5 bases from V and 6 bases from J, with 5 bases between. The length of the CDR3 is 11 residues. The germline gives CDR1 LNHDA, CDR2 SQIVND (reference sequence).

The J gene is TRBJ1-2, the V gene TRBV5-4, with D possibly being TRBD1 (6 bases). The CDR3 extends over 16 amino acids. The germline V gene has CDR1 SGHNT and CDR2 YYREEE (reference sequence). V was shortened by 3 bases and J by 2 bases, with 17 bases between the two germline ends. This CDR3 reads CASSWEDRGTNYGYTF. CDR3 in DNA: TGTGCCAGCAGCTGGGAGGACAGAGGGACCAACTATGGCTACACCTTC.

This sequence joins TRBV9 and TRBJ2-3, with 9 bases fitting TRBD2. Germline V gene lookup returns CDR1 SGDLS and CDR2 YYNGEE. The CDR3 length is 16 residues. The V segment lost 0 bases and the J segment 2 bases; nucleotides outside the gene matches: 4. The chain's CDR3 is CASSVARGGVTDTQYF. CDR3 DNA: TGTGCCAGCAGCGTAGCCCGCGGGGGGGTCACAGATACGCAGTATTTT.

The chain links TRBV5-1 to TRBJ1-1; the D gene is possibly TRBD1 (5 bases). Looked up from germline, CDR1 is SGHRS and CDR2 is YFSETQ. The CDR3 has 14 amino acids. Deletions cut 2 bases from V and 3 bases from J, with 11 bases between. The CDR3 nucleotides read TGCGCCAGCAGCTTCGGGGCGCAGGACACTGAAGCTTTCTTT. Its translation: CASSFGAQDTEAFF.

The chain uses TRBV11-2 and TRBJ2-5, with D maybe TRBD1 (6 bases). The CDR3 is 13 amino acids. The germline V and J ends were trimmed by 5 bases and 2 bases, with 9 bases remaining between them. Germline CDR1 and CDR2: SGHAT and FQNNGV. CDR3 residues: CASSHREQETQYF. The CDR3 region has the DNA TGTGCCAGCAGCCACAGGGAGCAAGAGACCCAGTACTTC.

The CDR3 DNA reads TGTGCCAGCAGTTACTCCAGGACAGGGACCGGGGAGCTGTTTTTT. As protein: CASSYSRTGTGELFF. The chain is built from TRBV6-6 and TRBJ2-2; 8 bases align to TRBD1. Germline-derived CDR1 and CDR2 are MNHNY and SVGAGI (reference sequence). CDR3 size: 15 residues. With 0 bases clipped from V and 5 bases from J, the junction kept 2 bases outside the gene matches.

This rearrangement joins TRBV6-6 to TRBJ1-1; D is uncertain. Trimming took off 5 bases at V and 11 bases at J, with 15 bases between the two ends. CDR3 size: 12 residues. The germline gives CDR1 MNHNY, CDR2 SVGAGI (reference sequence). In DNA, the CDR3 is TGTGCCAGCAGTCCCGGTGGGCCGCTGGCTTTCTTT. Its protein is CASSPGGPLAFF.

The chain links TRBV4-1 to TRBJ1-2; 11 bases align to TRBD1. After removal of 0 bases from V and 7 bases from J, the junction contained 10 bases not matched to a gene. CDR3 length: 17 residues. CDR1 is MGHRA, CDR2 YSYEKL, per germline. The CDR3 loop is CASSQEVPGQGERGYTF. The CDR3 nucleotides read TGCGCCAGCAGCCAAGAAGTACCGGGACAGGGGGAACGTGGCTACACCTTC.

The V gene is TRBV7-7, the J gene TRBJ2-7, with TRBD2 as a possible D gene (5 bases). Germline CDR1 and CDR2: SSHAT and FNYEAQ (reference sequence). The CDR3 consists of 14 residues. The germline V and J ends were trimmed by 6 bases and 6 bases, with 18 bases remaining between them. CDR3 region: CASSSLEGRGEQYF. The DNA for the CDR3 is TGTGCCAGCAGTTCCCTCGAAGGGAGAGGCGAGCAGTACTTC.

The rearrangement joins TRBV7-9 to TRBJ1-2, with 7 bases lining up with TRBD1. Unmatched junction bases numbered 5, after V lost 2 bases and J lost 8 bases. The length of the CDR3 is 13 residues. Germline V lookup: CDR1 SEHNR, CDR2 FQNEAQ (reference sequence). CDR3 nucleotides: TGTGCCAGCAGCTTATTAACAGGGGACGGCTACACCTTC. Encoded protein: CASSLLTGDGYTF.

This clone was detected only once. The V and J genes are TRBV19 and TRBJ2-7; 7 bases are a match to TRBD2. The J segment lost 3 bases and the V segment lost 0 bases, leaving 11 bases of the junction unmatched. Per the germline V gene, CDR1 is LNHDA and CDR2 is SQIVND (reference sequence). The CDR3 loop spans 17 amino acids. Written as DNA, the CDR3 is TGTGCCAGTAGTATAGACCCCCCCGGGGGGTCCTTCTACGAGCAGTACTTC. Its translation is CASSIDPPGGSFYEQYF.

This clone was seen once. Other DNA variants within this sample encode the same CDR3. This chain connects TRBV19 to TRBJ2-7; TRBD1 matches at 10 bases. Germline CDR1 and CDR2: LNHDA and SQIVND (reference sequence). V gave up 5 bases and J gave up 2 bases; unmatched junction bases: 3. The CDR3 spans 14 residues. In DNA form, the CDR3 reads TGTGCCAGTAGTCTTGGGACAGGGGCCTACGAGCAGTACTTC. Translating gives CASSLGTGAYEQYF.

The rearrangement uses TRBV7-9 and TRBJ2-7; TRBD1 or TRBD2 may be the D gene (5 bases each). The CDR3 spans 15 residues. V lost 2 bases and J lost 3, with 14 bases in between. Per the germline V gene, CDR1 is SEHNR and CDR2 is FQNEAQ (reference sequence). In DNA form, the CDR3 reads TGTGCCAGCAGCTTATCCCCGGGACCAAGCTACGAGCAGTACTTC. Its protein product is CASSLSPGPSYEQYF.

V usage is TRBV5-6 and J usage is TRBJ1-5; a weak D match, TRBD1 (6 bases). The V gene's germline CDR1 is SGHDT and CDR2 YYEEEE. V was cut by 0 bases and J by 4 bases, with 14 bases left in between. The CDR3 length is 16 residues. CDR3 nucleotide sequence: TGTGCCAGCAGCTTGGGAGCGGGGGCCCTAAATCAGCCCCAGCATTTT. This translates into CASSLGAGALNQPQHF.